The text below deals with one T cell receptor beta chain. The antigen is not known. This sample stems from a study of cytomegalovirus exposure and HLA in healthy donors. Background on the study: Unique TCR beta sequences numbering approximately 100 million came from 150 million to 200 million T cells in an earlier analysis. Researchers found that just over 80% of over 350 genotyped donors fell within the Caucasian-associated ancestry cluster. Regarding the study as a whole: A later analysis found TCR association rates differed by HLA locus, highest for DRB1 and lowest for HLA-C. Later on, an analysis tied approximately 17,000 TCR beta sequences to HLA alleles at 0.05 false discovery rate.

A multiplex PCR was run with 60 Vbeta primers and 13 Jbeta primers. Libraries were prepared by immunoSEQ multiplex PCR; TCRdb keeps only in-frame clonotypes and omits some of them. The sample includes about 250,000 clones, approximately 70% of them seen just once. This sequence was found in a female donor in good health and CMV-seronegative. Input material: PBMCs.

CDR3 amino acids: CASSLAGGRDTQYF. CDR3 nucleotides: TGTGCCAGCAGCTTAGCGGGAGGGCGAGATACGCAGTATTTT. The chain links TRBV7-6 to TRBJ2-3; 7 nucleotides align to TRBD2. The CDR3 covers 14 residues. The V segment lost 0 bases and the J segment 5 bases; nucleotides outside the gene matches: 2. The germline gives CDR1 SGHVS, CDR2 FNYEAQ.